What follows are 14 T cell receptor beta chains derived from one specimen sequenced in a study of blood T cell repertoires in COVID-19. Assay used: immunoSEQ multiplex PCR; TCRdb lists only in-frame clones, some missing. The sample records over 350,000 clones, 75% to 90% being singletons. Sequences were obtained from peripheral blood. The receptors derive from a woman aged 25 to 39 with acute or convalescent COVID-19.

With regard to this clone: The junction shows a germline mismatch at one end, possibly a read error. This sequence joins TRBV6-4 and TRBJ2-7; possibly TRBD1 for D (5 bases). Germline loops: CDR1 MRHNA, CDR2 SNTAGT. CDR3 length: 11 amino acids. CDR3 bases: TGTGCCAGCAGTGACTGCCAGGGTTTGAACTTC. Amino acid sequence: CASSDCQGLNF.

This chain uses TRBV9 with TRBJ1-6; TRBD1 is a possible D gene (5 bases). This CDR3 is built from 18 residues. Trimming cost V 0 bases and J 0 bases, with 13 bases left between them. From germline, CDR1 is SGDLS and CDR2 YYNGEE. The CDR3: CASSVDGRVSSYNSPLHF. The CDR3 nucleotides are TGTGCCAGCAGCGTAGACGGCAGGGTGAGCTCCTATAATTCACCCCTCCACTTT.

This chain links TRBV9 with TRBJ2-1, with D perhaps TRBD2 (7 bases). Germline CDR1 is SGDLS and CDR2 is YYNGEE. This CDR3 contains 15 residues. With 4 bases removed from V and 6 bases from J, the gap between germline ends came to 17 bases. The CDR3 loop is CASSLDGGRGNEQFF. The CDR3, as DNA: TGTGCCAGCAGCCTCGACGGGGGGCGTGGCAATGAGCAGTTCTTC.

This sequence joins TRBV5-6 and TRBJ1-4, with D uncertain. The CDR3 spans 16 residues. Trimming shortened V by 1 base and J by 2 bases, and 12 bases separated the two germline ends. CDR1 and CDR2 (germline): SGHDT, YYEEEE. As DNA, the CDR3 is TGTGCCAGCAGCTTGTTCGGGGATACTACTAATGAAAAACTGTTTTTT. Its translation: CASSLFGDTTNEKLFF.

The CDR3 nucleotides are TGTGCCACCGCGGACAGGGTGATTAGTAGCAATCAGCCCCAGCATTTT. This translates into CATADRVISSNQPQHF. The V gene is TRBV2, the J gene TRBJ1-5; 8 nucleotides line up with TRBD1. CDR1 SNHLY and CDR2 FYNNEI come from the germline V gene. This CDR3 spans 16 amino acids. Trimming removed 10 bases from V and 0 bases from J; junction bases left unmatched: 11.

The chain is built from TRBV19 and TRBJ2-5, with a possible D match to TRBD2 (6 bases). The V gene lost 6 bases and the J gene lost 2 bases, with 13 bases spanning the gap. This CDR3 has 14 amino acids. The germline CDR1 and CDR2 sequences are LNHDA and SQIVND (reference sequence). CDR3 sequence reads: CASSKGLKQETQYF. The CDR3 DNA reads as TGTGCCAGTAGCAAAGGACTAAAACAAGAGACCCAGTACTTC. The full variable domain, with the rest looked up from reference TRBV19 and TRBJ2-5, is DGGITQSPKYLFRKEGQNVTLSCEQNLNHDAMYWYRQDPGQGLRLIYYSQIVNDFQKGDIAEGYSVSREKKESFPLTVTSAQKNPTAFYLCASSKGLKQETQYFGPGTRLLVL.

The V gene is TRBV5-1, the J gene TRBJ2-1, with 7 bases matching TRBD2. The CDR3 has 14 residues. Germline CDR1 reads SGHRS; CDR2 reads YFSETQ. J gave up 6 bases and V 0 bases, and 3 bases lay outside the gene matches. In DNA, the CDR3 is TGCGCCAGCAGCTTGGAAAGGACTAGCAATGAGCAGTTCTTC. Its protein product is CASSLERTSNEQFF.

This chain connects TRBV7-8 to TRBJ1-2, with D perhaps TRBD1 (5 bases). Trimming left V 4 bases short and J 5 bases short, with 11 bases between. This CDR3 spans 13 amino acids. Germline CDR1 and CDR2: SGHVS and FQNEAQ. As DNA, the CDR3 is TGTGCCAGCAGCTCCGGGACTGAGTATGGCTACACCTTC. It codes for CASSSGTEYGYTF. Looking up the rest from reference TRBV7-8 and TRBJ1-2 gives the full variable domain: GAGVSQSPRYKVAKRGQDVALRCDPISGHVSLFWYQQALGQGPEFLTYFQNEAQLDKSGLPSDRFFAERPEGSVSTLKIQRTQQEDSAVYLCASSSGTEYGYTFGSGTRLTVV.

This chain joins TRBV11-2 and TRBJ2-3, with TRBD1 matching over 9 bases. Germline V lookup: CDR1 SGHAT, CDR2 FQNNGV. Trimming took 5 bases from V and 4 from J; bases not matched to a gene: 10. This CDR3 comprises 16 residues. The CDR3 nucleotides read TGTGCCAGCAGCATCCTCCGGACAGGGGTCGCAGATACGCAGTATTTT. Residues: CASSILRTGVADTQYF. The full variable domain, rest sourced from reference TRBV11-2 and TRBJ2-3, is EAGVAQSPRYKIIEKRQSVAFWCNPISGHATLYWYQQILGQGPKLLIQFQNNGVVDDSQLPKDRFSAERLKGVDSTLKIQPAKLEDSAVYLCASSILRTGVADTQYFGPGTRLTVL.

This sequence joins TRBV5-4 and TRBJ1-6, with TRBD1 matching 9 bases. The CDR3 is 16 amino acids. V lost 3 bases and J lost 9; bases outside the gene matches: 10. Germline V gene lookup returns CDR1 SGHNT and CDR2 YYREEE (reference sequence). The CDR3 nucleotides read TGTGCCAGCAGCTGGGGGGGAGGGACAGGGTTTTCACCCCTCCACTTT. Translation gives CASSWGGGTGFSPLHF. The full variable domain, its missing parts supplied by reference TRBV5-4 and TRBJ1-6, is ETGVTQSPTHLIKTRGQQVTLRCSSQSGHNTVSWYQQALGQGPQFIFQYYREEENGRGNFPPRFSGLQFPNYSSELNVNALELDDSALYLCASSWGGGTGFSPLHFGNGTRLTVT.

The V and J genes are TRBV7-9 and TRBJ2-5; TRBD2 is a possible D gene (5 bases). Trimming shortened V by 5 bases and J by 14 bases, and 21 bases separated the two germline ends. This CDR3 is 13 amino acids long. Germline V gene data show CDR1 as SEHNR and CDR2 as FQNEAQ (reference sequence). CDR3 in amino acids: CASSESTATNFYF. CDR3 in DNA: TGTGCCAGCAGCGAATCTACCGCGACTAACTTTTACTTC. Complete variable domain (other parts from reference TRBV7-9 and TRBJ2-5): DTGVSQNPRHKITKRGQNVTFRCDPISEHNRLYWYRQTLGQGPEFLTYFQNEAQLEKSRLLSDRFSAERPKGSFSTLEIQRTEQGDSAMYLCASSESTATNFYFGPGTRLLVL.

The chain links TRBV5-1 to TRBJ2-2, with unresolved D. The germline gives CDR1 SGHRS, CDR2 YFSETQ. V lost 7 bases and J lost 1, with 17 bases in between. The CDR3 sequence is 16 residues long. This chain's CDR3 is CASAEQVAVNTGELFF. As DNA, the CDR3 is TGCGCCAGCGCCGAACAAGTGGCAGTGAACACCGGGGAGCTGTTTTTT.

This chain uses TRBV30 with TRBJ2-1, with TRBD2 identical over 12 bases. The CDR3 loop spans 17 amino acids. Trimming cost V 4 bases and J 6 bases; bases outside gene matches: 13. CDR1 and CDR2 from the germline V gene are GTSNPN and SVGIG (reference sequence). CDR3 sequence: CAWTSGGAGWRLNEQFF. The CDR3 DNA reads as TGTGCCTGGACTAGCGGGGGGGCCGGGTGGCGTCTCAATGAGCAGTTCTTC.

The rearrangement uses TRBV7-3 and TRBJ2-1; possibly TRBD2 for D (5 bases). This CDR3 has 14 residues. V shed 4 bases and J shed 9 bases, with 16 bases lying between them. Per the germline V gene, CDR1 is SGHTA and CDR2 is FQGTGA. The CDR3 sequence is CASSSRHPAGEQFF. DNA for the CDR3: TGTGCCAGCAGCTCACGCCACCCCGCGGGTGAGCAGTTCTTC. Complete variable domain (other parts from reference TRBV7-3 and TRBJ2-1): GAGVSQTPSNKVTEKGKYVELRCDPISGHTALYWYRQSLGQGPEFLIYFQGTGAADDSGLPNDRFFAVRPEGSVSTLKIQRTERGDSAVYLCASSSRHPAGEQFFGPGTRLTVL.